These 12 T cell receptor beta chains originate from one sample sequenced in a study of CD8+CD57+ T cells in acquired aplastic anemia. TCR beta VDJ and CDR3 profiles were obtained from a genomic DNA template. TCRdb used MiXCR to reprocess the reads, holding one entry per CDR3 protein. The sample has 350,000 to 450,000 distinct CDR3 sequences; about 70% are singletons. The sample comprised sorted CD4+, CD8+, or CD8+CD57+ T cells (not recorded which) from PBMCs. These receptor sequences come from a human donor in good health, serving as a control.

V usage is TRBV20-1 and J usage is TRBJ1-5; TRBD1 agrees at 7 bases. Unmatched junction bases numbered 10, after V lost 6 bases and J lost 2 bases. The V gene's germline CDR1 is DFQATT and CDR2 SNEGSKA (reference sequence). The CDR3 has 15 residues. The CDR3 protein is CSATDRTQGNQPQHF. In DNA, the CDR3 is TGCAGTGCGACGGACAGGACCCAGGGCAATCAGCCCCAGCATTTT.

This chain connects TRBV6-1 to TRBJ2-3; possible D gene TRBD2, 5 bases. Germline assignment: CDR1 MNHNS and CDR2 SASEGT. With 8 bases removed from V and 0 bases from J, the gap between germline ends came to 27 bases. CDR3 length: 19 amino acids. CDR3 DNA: TGTGCCAGCGGATTAGCGCAGGTGGACTTCCTGACTAGCACAGATACGCAGTATTTT. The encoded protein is CASGLAQVDFLTSTDTQYF.

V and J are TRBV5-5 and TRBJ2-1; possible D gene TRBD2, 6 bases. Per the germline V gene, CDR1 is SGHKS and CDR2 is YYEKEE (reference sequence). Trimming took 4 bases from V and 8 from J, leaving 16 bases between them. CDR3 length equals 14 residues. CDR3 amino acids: CASSLKQEGDEQFF. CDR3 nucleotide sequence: TGTGCCAGCAGCCTGAAACAGGAGGGCGATGAGCAGTTCTTC.

CDR3 DNA sequence: TGCAGTGCCAGCAGCCGTAATAGCGGGGGCTACGAGCAGTACTTC. Amino acid sequence: CSASSRNSGGYEQYF. The chain uses TRBV20-1 and TRBJ2-7; 9 positions agree with TRBD2. This CDR3 has 15 residues. Trimming took 6 bases from V and 3 from J; bases not matched to a gene: 12. The germline V gene encodes CDR1 DFQATT and CDR2 SNEGSKA (reference sequence).

CDR3 sequence reads: CSARGPLAIASYEQYF. DNA for the CDR3: TGCAGTGCTAGGGGCCCACTAGCCATAGCTTCCTACGAGCAGTACTTC. This chain links TRBV20-1 with TRBJ2-7, with a possible D match to TRBD2 (6 bases). V was shortened by 3 bases and J by 1 base, with 19 bases between the two germline ends. CDR3 length: 16 amino acids. The germline gives CDR1 DFQATT, CDR2 SNEGSKA (reference sequence).

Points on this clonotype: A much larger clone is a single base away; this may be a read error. In DNA form, the CDR3 reads TGCGTCAGCAGCTTCGGCGCCCAAAGTGGGGAGACCCAGTACTTC. Translated, it gives CVSSFGAQSGETQYF. The chain has TRBV5-1 and TRBJ2-5; no firm D call. The germline CDR1 and CDR2 sequences are SGHRS and YFSETQ. The CDR3 has 15 residues.

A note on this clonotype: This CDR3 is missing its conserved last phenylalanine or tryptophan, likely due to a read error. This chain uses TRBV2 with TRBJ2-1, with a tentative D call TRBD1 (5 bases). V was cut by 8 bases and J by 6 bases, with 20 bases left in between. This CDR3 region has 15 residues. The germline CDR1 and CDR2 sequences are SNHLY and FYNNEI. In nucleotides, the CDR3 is TGTGCCAGCGTCAAGGGCCTAGGGGAATGCAATGAGCAGTTCTCC. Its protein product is CASVKGLGECNEQFS.

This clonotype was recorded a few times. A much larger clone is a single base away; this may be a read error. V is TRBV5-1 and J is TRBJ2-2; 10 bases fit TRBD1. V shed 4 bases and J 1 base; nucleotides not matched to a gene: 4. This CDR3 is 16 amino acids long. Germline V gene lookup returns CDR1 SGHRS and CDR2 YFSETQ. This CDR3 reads CASSMGQGRNTGELFF. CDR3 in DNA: TGCGCCAGCAGCATGGGACAGGGGCGGAACACCGGGGAGCTGTTTTTT.

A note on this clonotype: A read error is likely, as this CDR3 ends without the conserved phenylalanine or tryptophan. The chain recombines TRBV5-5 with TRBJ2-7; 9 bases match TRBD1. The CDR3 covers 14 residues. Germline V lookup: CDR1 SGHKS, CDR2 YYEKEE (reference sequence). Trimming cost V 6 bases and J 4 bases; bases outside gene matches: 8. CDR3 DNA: TGTGCCAGCAAATCGGGACAGGGAGGATACGAGCAGTACCTC. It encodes CASKSGQGGYEQYL.

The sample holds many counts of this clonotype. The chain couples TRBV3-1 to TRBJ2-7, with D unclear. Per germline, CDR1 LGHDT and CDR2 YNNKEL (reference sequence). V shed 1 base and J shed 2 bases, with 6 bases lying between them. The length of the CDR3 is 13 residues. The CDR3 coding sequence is TGTGCCAGCAGCCAAGTGGCTGCCTACGAGCAGTACTTC. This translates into CASSQVAAYEQYF.

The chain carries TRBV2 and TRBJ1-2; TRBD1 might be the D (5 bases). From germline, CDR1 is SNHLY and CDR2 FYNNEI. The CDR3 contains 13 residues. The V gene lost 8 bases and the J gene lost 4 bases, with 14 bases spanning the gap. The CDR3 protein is CASSLVRGYGYTF. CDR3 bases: TGTGCCAGCTCTCTTGTAAGGGGCTATGGCTACACCTTC.

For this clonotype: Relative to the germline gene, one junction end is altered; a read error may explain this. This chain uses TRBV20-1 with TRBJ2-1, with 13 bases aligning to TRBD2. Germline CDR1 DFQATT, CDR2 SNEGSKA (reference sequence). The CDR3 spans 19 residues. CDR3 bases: TGCAGTGCCTTTAGGACTAGCGGGGGAGCCTCGTGGTCCTACAATGAGCAGTCCTTC. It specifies CSAFRTSGGASWSYNEQSF.